This TCR beta chain was recorded in a study of patients and donors after allogeneic stem cell transplantation. With 1 base removed from V and 2 bases from J, the gap between germline ends came to 10 bases. The CDR3 covers 15 residues. TCRdb reprocessed the RT-PCR reads via MiXCR and lists one record per CDR3 protein. The top ten hold roughly 6% of the sample, which has 900,000 to 1,000,000 distinct CDR3 sequences, 15% to 20% seen once. This sequence joins TRBV12-3 or TRBV12-4 and TRBJ2-3; D perhaps matches TRBD1 (5 bases). The source material was blood, either unsorted or a sorted T cell fraction (not recorded which). The receptor was derived from a human donor who was either an allogeneic HSCT recipient or a stem cell or donor lymphocyte infusion donor (not recorded which). It is not recorded whose cells these are; they may come from a transplant donor. CDR3 DNA: TGTGCCAGCAGTTTAGGACAGTTTCTCACAGATACGCAGTATTTT. Its translation is CASSLGQFLTDTQYF.